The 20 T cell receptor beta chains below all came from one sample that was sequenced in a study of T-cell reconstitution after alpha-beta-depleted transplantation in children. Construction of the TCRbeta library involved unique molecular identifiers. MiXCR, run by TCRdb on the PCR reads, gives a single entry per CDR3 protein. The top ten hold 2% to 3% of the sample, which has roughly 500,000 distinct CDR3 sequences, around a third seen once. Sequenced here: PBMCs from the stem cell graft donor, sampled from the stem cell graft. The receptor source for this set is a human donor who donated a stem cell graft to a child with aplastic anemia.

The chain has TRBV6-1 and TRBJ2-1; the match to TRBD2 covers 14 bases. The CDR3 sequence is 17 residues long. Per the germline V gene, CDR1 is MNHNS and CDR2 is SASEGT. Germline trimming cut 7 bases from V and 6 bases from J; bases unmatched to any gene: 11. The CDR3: CASTLHGGTSGSNEQFF. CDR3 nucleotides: TGTGCCAGCACCCTGCACGGCGGGACTAGCGGGAGCAATGAGCAGTTCTTC.

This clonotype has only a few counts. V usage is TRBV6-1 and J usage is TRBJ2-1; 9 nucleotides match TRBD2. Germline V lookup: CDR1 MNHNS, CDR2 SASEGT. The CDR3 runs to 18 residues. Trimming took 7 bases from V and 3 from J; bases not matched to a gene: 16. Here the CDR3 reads CASTQGRGGGFYYNEQFF. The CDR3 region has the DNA TGTGCCAGCACCCAAGGGCGGGGGGGCGGATTTTACTACAATGAGCAGTTCTTC.

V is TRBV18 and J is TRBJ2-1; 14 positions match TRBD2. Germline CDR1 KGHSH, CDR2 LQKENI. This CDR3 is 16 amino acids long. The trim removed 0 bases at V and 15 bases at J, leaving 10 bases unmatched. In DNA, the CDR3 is TGTGCCAGCTCACCACCGGAGACTAGCGGGAGGGCCGGTCCGTTCTTC. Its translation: CASSPPETSGRAGPFF.

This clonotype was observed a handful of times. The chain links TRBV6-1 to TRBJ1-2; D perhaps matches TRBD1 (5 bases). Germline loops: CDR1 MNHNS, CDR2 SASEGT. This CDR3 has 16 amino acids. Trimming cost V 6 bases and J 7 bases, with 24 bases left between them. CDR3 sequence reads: CASSRDVRSSGFGYTF. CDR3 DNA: TGTGCCAGCAGCCGGGACGTCAGGAGTTCGGGCTTTGGCTACACCTTC.

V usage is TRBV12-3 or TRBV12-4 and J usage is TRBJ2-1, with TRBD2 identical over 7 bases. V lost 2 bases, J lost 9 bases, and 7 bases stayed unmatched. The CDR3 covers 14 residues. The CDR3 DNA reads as TGTGCCAGCAGTTTAAGTCCGGGAGGTAGTGAGCAGTTCTTC. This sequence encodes CASSLSPGGSEQFF.

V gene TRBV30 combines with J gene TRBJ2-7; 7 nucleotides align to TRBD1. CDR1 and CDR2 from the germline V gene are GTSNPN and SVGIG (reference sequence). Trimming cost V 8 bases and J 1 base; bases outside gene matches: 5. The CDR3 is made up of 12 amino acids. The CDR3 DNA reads TGTGCCGGGCAGGGGGAATCCTACGAGCAGTACTTC. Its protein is CAGQGESYEQYF.

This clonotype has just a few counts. The DNA for the CDR3 is TGCAGTGCTAGAGAGGGACTAGCGTTGGAGACCCAGTACTTC. This codes for CSAREGLALETQYF. This chain links TRBV20-1 with TRBJ2-5; 10 bases are a match to TRBD2. J was trimmed by 5 bases and V by 0 bases; bases with no gene match: 3. The V gene's germline CDR1 is DFQATT and CDR2 SNEGSKA (reference sequence). The CDR3 spans 14 residues.

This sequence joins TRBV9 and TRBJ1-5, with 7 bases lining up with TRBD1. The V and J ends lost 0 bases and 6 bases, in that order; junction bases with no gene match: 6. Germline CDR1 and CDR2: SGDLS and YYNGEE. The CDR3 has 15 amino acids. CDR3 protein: CASSVGRDSRQPQHF. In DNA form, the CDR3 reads TGTGCCAGCAGCGTAGGACGGGACAGTCGTCAGCCCCAGCATTTT.

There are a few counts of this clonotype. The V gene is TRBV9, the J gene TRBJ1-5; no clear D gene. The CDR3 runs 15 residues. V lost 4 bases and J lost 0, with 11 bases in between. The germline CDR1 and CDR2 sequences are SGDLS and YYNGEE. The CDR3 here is CASSPSLDSNQPQHF. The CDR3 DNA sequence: TGTGCCAGCAGCCCCAGCCTGGATAGCAATCAGCCCCAGCATTTT.

This chain's CDR3 is CSATHHQAGADTGELFF. In DNA form, the CDR3 reads TGCAGTGCTACCCACCACCAAGCAGGTGCCGACACCGGGGAGCTGTTTTTT. The chain uses TRBV20-1 and TRBJ2-2; D ambiguous. From germline, CDR1 is DFQATT and CDR2 SNEGSKA (reference sequence). Trimming removed 4 bases at V and 3 bases at J, with 21 bases between. This CDR3 is 17 amino acids long.

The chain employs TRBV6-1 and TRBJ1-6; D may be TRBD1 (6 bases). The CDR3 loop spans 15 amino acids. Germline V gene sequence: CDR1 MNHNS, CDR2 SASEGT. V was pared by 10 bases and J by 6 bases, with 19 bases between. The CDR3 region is CATADSSKSNSPLHF. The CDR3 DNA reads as TGTGCCACTGCGGACAGTTCGAAATCTAATTCACCCCTCCACTTT.

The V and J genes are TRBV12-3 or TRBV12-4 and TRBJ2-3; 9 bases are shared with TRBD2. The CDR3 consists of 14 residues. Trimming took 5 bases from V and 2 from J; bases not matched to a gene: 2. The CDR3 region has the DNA TGTGCCAGCAGTCGGACTAGCGCCACAGATACGCAGTATTTT. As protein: CASSRTSATDTQYF.

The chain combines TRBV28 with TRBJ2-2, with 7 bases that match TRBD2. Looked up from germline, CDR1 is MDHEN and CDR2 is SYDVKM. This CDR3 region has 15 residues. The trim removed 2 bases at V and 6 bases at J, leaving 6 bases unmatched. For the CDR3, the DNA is TGTGCCAGCAGTTTACGCCGGGAGGTCCCCGGGGAGCTGTTTTTT. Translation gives CASSLRREVPGELFF.

The CDR3 nucleotides read TGCAGTGTTACGGGACGGACTTTTACCGAAGCTTTCTTT. Translating it yields CSVTGRTFTEAFF. V usage is TRBV20-1 and J usage is TRBJ1-1; D is perhaps TRBD1 (5 bases). The germline gives CDR1 DFQATT, CDR2 SNEGSKA (reference sequence). V was trimmed by 7 bases and J by 8 bases, leaving 20 bases between them. CDR3 size: 13 residues.

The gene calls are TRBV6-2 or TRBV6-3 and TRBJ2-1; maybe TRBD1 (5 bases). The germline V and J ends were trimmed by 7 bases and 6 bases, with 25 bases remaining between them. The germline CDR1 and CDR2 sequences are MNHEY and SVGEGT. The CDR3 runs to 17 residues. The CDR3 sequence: CASNKYGAPFFINEQFF. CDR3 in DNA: TGTGCCAGCAACAAATATGGGGCCCCGTTTTTTATCAATGAGCAGTTCTTC.

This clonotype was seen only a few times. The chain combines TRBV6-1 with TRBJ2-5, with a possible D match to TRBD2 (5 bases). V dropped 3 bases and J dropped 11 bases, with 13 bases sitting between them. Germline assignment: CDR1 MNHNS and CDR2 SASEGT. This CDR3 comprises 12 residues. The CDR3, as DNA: TGTGCCAGCAGTGAGGCCAACCGGAGGCAGTACTTC. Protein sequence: CASSEANRRQYF.

The chain's CDR3 is CASSLPGLAAQDTQYF. In DNA, the CDR3 is TGTGCCAGCAGTTTACCGGGACTAGCCGCACAGGATACGCAGTATTTT. This chain uses TRBV28 with TRBJ2-3; 9 bases map to TRBD2. CDR1 is MDHEN and CDR2 is SYDVKM in the germline V gene. The length of the CDR3 is 16 residues. J was trimmed by 6 bases and V by 2 bases; bases with no gene match: 9.

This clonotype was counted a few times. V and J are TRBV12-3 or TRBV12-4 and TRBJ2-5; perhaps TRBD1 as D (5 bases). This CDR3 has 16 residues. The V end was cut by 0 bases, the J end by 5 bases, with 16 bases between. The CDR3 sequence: CASSLAQAWGNETQYF. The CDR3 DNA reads TGTGCCAGCAGTTTAGCGCAGGCGTGGGGCAATGAGACCCAGTACTTC.

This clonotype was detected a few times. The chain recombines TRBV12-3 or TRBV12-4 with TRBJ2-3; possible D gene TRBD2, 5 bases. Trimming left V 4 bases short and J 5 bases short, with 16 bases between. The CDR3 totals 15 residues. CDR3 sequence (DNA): TGTGCCAGCAGTTCTTCCGGGGTTCGGGGAGATACGCAGTATTTT. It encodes CASSSSGVRGDTQYF.

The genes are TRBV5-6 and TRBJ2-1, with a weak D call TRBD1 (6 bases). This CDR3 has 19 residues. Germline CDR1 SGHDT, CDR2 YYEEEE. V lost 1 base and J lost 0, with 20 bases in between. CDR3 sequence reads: CASSLYRALWSGSYNEQFF. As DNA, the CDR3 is TGTGCCAGCAGCTTGTACAGGGCCCTTTGGAGCGGCTCCTACAATGAGCAGTTCTTC.